This is a list of T cell receptor beta chains from one sample in a study of post-analysis software for immune sequencing data. MiXCR, applied by TCRdb to the PCR reads, yields one record per CDR3 protein. Among fewer than 550,000 distinct CDR3 sequences, approximately 31% were seen once, and the ten largest hold about 5.6%. Specimen: blood. These receptors came from a girl younger than 18 with multiple sclerosis. Both conserved end residues are part of each CDR3. Fields, in order: clone size, J gene, D gene, V gene, CDR3 DNA, CDR3 protein. The D gene is left open where the match is weak. Some rows have no size entry. The others give once, few or many, or a class for an expanded clone.

clone_size: few; j_call: TRBJ2-3; d_call: TRBD2; v_call: TRBV6-5; cdr3_nt: TGTGCCAGCATAGCGGGGGGGACAGATACGCAGTATTTT; cdr3_aa: CASIAGGTDTQYF
clone_size: NA; j_call: TRBJ2-7; d_call: NA; v_call: TRBV5-1; cdr3_nt: TGCGCCAGCAGCTTGGCCGGGGCCGTCTACGAGCAGTACTTC; cdr3_aa: CASSLAGAVYEQYF
clone_size: NA; j_call: TRBJ1-2; d_call: TRBD1; v_call: TRBV7-6; cdr3_nt: TGTGCCAGCAGCTTAATGGGACAGGGGAACTATGGCTACACCTTC; cdr3_aa: CASSLMGQGNYGYTF
clone_size: few; j_call: TRBJ1-6; d_call: NA; v_call: TRBV6-1; cdr3_nt: TGTGCCAGCAGTGAGATCGGGGAGGCGGCACCCCTCCACTTT; cdr3_aa: CASSEIGEAAPLHF
clone_size: NA; j_call: TRBJ1-2; d_call: NA; v_call: TRBV27; cdr3_nt: TGTGCCAGCAGTTTATCGCCACCAAGCGGCTACACCTTC; cdr3_aa: CASSLSPPSGYTF
clone_size: NA; j_call: TRBJ2-1; d_call: NA; v_call: TRBV11-3; cdr3_nt: TGTGCCAGCAGCTCTAACGTCCATGAGCAGTTCTTC; cdr3_aa: CASSSNVHEQFF
clone_size: NA; j_call: TRBJ1-1; d_call: TRBD1; v_call: TRBV7-3; cdr3_nt: TGTGCCAGCAGCTTCAGGGGGCTGAGGACTGAAGCTTTCTTT; cdr3_aa: CASSFRGLRTEAFF
clone_size: few; j_call: TRBJ1-6; d_call: NA; v_call: TRBV10-2; cdr3_nt: TGCGCCAGCAGTGAGTCTCGGGGCAAGGGAGATTCACCCCTCCACTTT; cdr3_aa: CASSESRGKGDSPLHF
clone_size: NA; j_call: TRBJ2-3; d_call: NA; v_call: TRBV2; cdr3_nt: TGTGCCAGCGGGGCTGTGTTAAGCCTTTTTCCAGATACGCAGTATTTT; cdr3_aa: CASGAVLSLFPDTQYF
clone_size: few; j_call: TRBJ2-3; d_call: NA; v_call: TRBV2; cdr3_nt: TGTGCCAGCAAGGGGGTACGAGTCGGAGATACGCAGTATTTT; cdr3_aa: CASKGVRVGDTQYF
clone_size: NA; j_call: TRBJ1-2; d_call: NA; v_call: TRBV6-5; cdr3_nt: TGTGCCAGCAGTGGGAGGTCTTATAACTATGGCTACACCTTC; cdr3_aa: CASSGRSYNYGYTF
clone_size: NA; j_call: TRBJ2-3; d_call: TRBD1; v_call: TRBV7-6; cdr3_nt: TGCGTCAGCAGCTCGGGACAGGGCACAGATACGCAGTATTTT; cdr3_aa: CVSSSGQGTDTQYF
clone_size: few; j_call: TRBJ2-3; d_call: TRBD2; v_call: TRBV7-2; cdr3_nt: TGTGCCAGCAGCTACCTCGGGGGGTGGCAAGATACGCAGTATTTT; cdr3_aa: CASSYLGGWQDTQYF
clone_size: once; j_call: TRBJ2-3; d_call: NA; v_call: TRBV7-9; cdr3_nt: TGTGCCAGCAGCTCCCCGCGGGGGACACCATCCCGAGATACGCAGTATTTT; cdr3_aa: CASSSPRGTPSRDTQYF
clone_size: NA; j_call: TRBJ2-7; d_call: NA; v_call: TRBV20-1; cdr3_nt: TGCAGTGCTCTTGAATCCTACGAGCAGTACTTC; cdr3_aa: CSALESYEQYF
clone_size: few; j_call: TRBJ2-3; d_call: NA; v_call: TRBV7-9; cdr3_nt: TGTGCCAGCAGCTCGAAGGCCAGGGTGTTAACAGATACGCAGTATTTT; cdr3_aa: CASSSKARVLTDTQYF
clone_size: NA; j_call: TRBJ2-1; d_call: TRBD1; v_call: TRBV6-2/TRBV6-3; cdr3_nt: TGTGCCAGCAGGCGCGGACAGGGGGCAACCTCCTACGAGCAGTTCTTC; cdr3_aa: CASRRGQGATSYEQFF
clone_size: NA; j_call: TRBJ2-1; d_call: NA; v_call: TRBV18; cdr3_nt: TGTGCCAGCTCACCACCCCCGAACCTCAATGAGCAGTTCTTC; cdr3_aa: CASSPPPNLNEQFF
clone_size: few; j_call: TRBJ1-2; d_call: TRBD1; v_call: TRBV20-1; cdr3_nt: TGCAGTGCTCCGACCCGGGACAGGGGATTCCCCTACTATGGCTACACCTTC; cdr3_aa: CSAPTRDRGFPYYGYTF
clone_size: NA; j_call: TRBJ1-2; d_call: NA; v_call: TRBV7-6; cdr3_nt: TGTGCCAGCAGCCACCCTGGGCTTATGCCCTCTGACTACACCTTC; cdr3_aa: CASSHPGLMPSDYTF
clone_size: few; j_call: TRBJ2-5; d_call: TRBD1; v_call: TRBV5-6; cdr3_nt: TGTGCCAGCAGCCTAAAACAGGGGACGATGGTAGAGACCCAGTACTTC; cdr3_aa: CASSLKQGTMVETQYF
clone_size: few; j_call: TRBJ2-4; d_call: NA; v_call: TRBV29-1; cdr3_nt: TGCAGCGTTAGACCTTCCAACATTCAGTACTTC; cdr3_aa: CSVRPSNIQYF
clone_size: NA; j_call: TRBJ2-7; d_call: NA; v_call: TRBV10-3; cdr3_nt: TGTGCCATGGGGACCGGGACGGGCCACGAGCAGTACTTC; cdr3_aa: CAMGTGTGHEQYF
clone_size: NA; j_call: TRBJ1-2; d_call: NA; v_call: TRBV3-1; cdr3_nt: TGTGCCAGCAGCCAAGCGGGCCTGGCCCTCTATGGCTACACCTTC; cdr3_aa: CASSQAGLALYGYTF
clone_size: few; j_call: TRBJ2-5; d_call: NA; v_call: TRBV6-5; cdr3_nt: TGTGCCACCGGTGTTCTGATTGGGGAGACCCAGTACTTC; cdr3_aa: CATGVLIGETQYF
clone_size: NA; j_call: TRBJ2-3; d_call: TRBD2; v_call: TRBV4-1; cdr3_nt: TGCGCCAGCAGCCAAGAGCGGGGGGATCTTTATACGCAGTATTTT; cdr3_aa: CASSQERGDLYTQYF
clone_size: NA; j_call: TRBJ1-1; d_call: TRBD1; v_call: TRBV12-3/TRBV12-4; cdr3_nt: TGTGCCAGCAGTTTTAGGGGGACAGGGGTTATGAACACTGAAGCTTTCTTT; cdr3_aa: CASSFRGTGVMNTEAFF
clone_size: few; j_call: TRBJ2-1; d_call: TRBD1; v_call: TRBV7-2; cdr3_nt: TGTGCCAGCAGCTTAGGGGACAGTTACCAAGAGACCCAGTTCTTC; cdr3_aa: CASSLGDSYQETQFF
clone_size: few; j_call: TRBJ2-1; d_call: NA; v_call: TRBV28; cdr3_nt: TGTGCCACCAAAGCCCGGGGGAATGAGCAGTTCTTC; cdr3_aa: CATKARGNEQFF
clone_size: few; j_call: TRBJ1-2; d_call: NA; v_call: TRBV27; cdr3_nt: TGTGCCAGCAGTTTAGGGGGAGGTCGTGATGGCTACACCTTC; cdr3_aa: CASSLGGGRDGYTF
clone_size: NA; j_call: TRBJ1-1; d_call: NA; v_call: TRBV24-1; cdr3_nt: TGTGCCACCAGTGATCCGACGGGGAACACTGAAGCTTTCTTT; cdr3_aa: CATSDPTGNTEAFF
clone_size: NA; j_call: TRBJ2-2; d_call: TRBD2; v_call: TRBV12-3/TRBV12-4; cdr3_nt: TGTGCCAGCAGTAGGACTAGCGGGGGGCCGGGGACCGGGGAGCTGTTTTTT; cdr3_aa: CASSRTSGGPGTGELFF
clone_size: NA; j_call: TRBJ2-5; d_call: NA; v_call: TRBV18; cdr3_nt: TGTGCCAGCTCACCCGCTGGGAAGGGACAAGAGACCCAGTACTTC; cdr3_aa: CASSPAGKGQETQYF
clone_size: NA; j_call: TRBJ2-3; d_call: NA; v_call: TRBV20-1; cdr3_nt: TGCAGTGCTAGAAAACTAGTCCATGACACAGATACGCAGTATTTT; cdr3_aa: CSARKLVHDTDTQYF
clone_size: NA; j_call: TRBJ2-6; d_call: NA; v_call: TRBV7-6; cdr3_nt: TGTGCCAGCAGCTTAGGTAGAGCCGGGGGTGCTGGGGCCAACGTCCTGACTTTC; cdr3_aa: CASSLGRAGGAGANVLTF
clone_size: NA; j_call: TRBJ1-2; d_call: NA; v_call: TRBV6-5; cdr3_nt: TGTGCCAGCAGCAAGGAGTTTTTTAACTATGGCTACACCTTC; cdr3_aa: CASSKEFFNYGYTF
clone_size: many; j_call: TRBJ1-6; d_call: NA; v_call: TRBV20-1; cdr3_nt: TGCAGTGCTAGTCCTCCCGGGAACCTAAATTCACCCCTCCACTTT; cdr3_aa: CSASPPGNLNSPLHF
clone_size: few; j_call: TRBJ2-5; d_call: NA; v_call: TRBV5-1; cdr3_nt: TGCGCCAGCAGCTTGCAACCCACTGTGGGTGGAGAGACCCAGTACTTC; cdr3_aa: CASSLQPTVGGETQYF
clone_size: many; j_call: TRBJ2-7; d_call: TRBD2; v_call: TRBV29-1; cdr3_nt: TGCAGCGTCCCGGGGGGTTTTAACGAGCAGTACTTC; cdr3_aa: CSVPGGFNEQYF
clone_size: NA; j_call: TRBJ1-2; d_call: TRBD1; v_call: TRBV4-1; cdr3_nt: TGCGCCAGCAGCCAGGTCTCGGGACAGGGTCCCCGCTATGGCTACACCTTC; cdr3_aa: CASSQVSGQGPRYGYTF
clone_size: few; j_call: TRBJ1-2; d_call: NA; v_call: TRBV5-1; cdr3_nt: TGCGCCAGCAGCTTGGAGGGGGGTCTCAGTGGCTACACCTTC; cdr3_aa: CASSLEGGLSGYTF
clone_size: NA; j_call: TRBJ1-4; d_call: NA; v_call: TRBV19; cdr3_nt: TGTGCCAGTAGGGGAAAACTCTCTGCAACTAATGAAAAACTGTTTTTT; cdr3_aa: CASRGKLSATNEKLFF
clone_size: few; j_call: TRBJ2-5; d_call: TRBD2; v_call: TRBV5-1; cdr3_nt: TGCGCCAGCGGTCTAGCGGGGGGCAGCGAGACCCAGTACTTC; cdr3_aa: CASGLAGGSETQYF
clone_size: many; j_call: TRBJ2-1; d_call: TRBD2; v_call: TRBV29-1; cdr3_nt: TGCAGCGTTGGTGGCGGGGGGTACAATGAGCAGTTCTTC; cdr3_aa: CSVGGGGYNEQFF
clone_size: NA; j_call: TRBJ2-1; d_call: TRBD1; v_call: TRBV5-1; cdr3_nt: TGCGCCAGCAGCGCCCCACTGCCTCGGGACAGGTCCTACAATGAGCAGTTCTTC; cdr3_aa: CASSAPLPRDRSYNEQFF
clone_size: NA; j_call: TRBJ2-3; d_call: NA; v_call: TRBV9; cdr3_nt: TGTGCCAGCAGCGTAGGCCCGTTAATCAGAGATACGCAGTATTTT; cdr3_aa: CASSVGPLIRDTQYF
clone_size: many; j_call: TRBJ2-5; d_call: NA; v_call: TRBV6-1; cdr3_nt: TGTGCCACGTCCCTCCGAGAGACCCAGTACTTC; cdr3_aa: CATSLRETQYF
clone_size: few; j_call: TRBJ2-5; d_call: NA; v_call: TRBV6-5; cdr3_nt: TGTGCCAGCAGGAAACCGGGGATGGAGACCCAGTACTTC; cdr3_aa: CASRKPGMETQYF
clone_size: NA; j_call: TRBJ2-6; d_call: NA; v_call: TRBV4-2; cdr3_nt: TGTACCAGCAGCCGTATCCAGATCTCTGGGGCCAACGTCCTGACTTTC; cdr3_aa: CTSSRIQISGANVLTF
clone_size: NA; j_call: TRBJ2-1; d_call: NA; v_call: TRBV24-1; cdr3_nt: TGTGCCACCAGTGATCCCCGTCAGGGAGGTATCGGCAATGAGCAGTTCTTC; cdr3_aa: CATSDPRQGGIGNEQFF
clone_size: NA; j_call: TRBJ1-2; d_call: NA; v_call: TRBV27; cdr3_nt: TGTGCCAGCAGTACCGAGCAGGGAGTGTATGGCTACACCTTC; cdr3_aa: CASSTEQGVYGYTF
clone_size: NA; j_call: TRBJ1-5; d_call: NA; v_call: TRBV20-1; cdr3_nt: TGCAGTGCTAAGGGTTCCCGGGAAGGGCCCCAGCATTTT; cdr3_aa: CSAKGSREGPQHF
clone_size: few; j_call: TRBJ2-7; d_call: NA; v_call: TRBV5-5; cdr3_nt: TGTGCCAGCAGCTTCCCACTCCCAGACGAGCAGTACTTC; cdr3_aa: CASSFPLPDEQYF
clone_size: NA; j_call: TRBJ2-1; d_call: TRBD2; v_call: TRBV5-1; cdr3_nt: TGCGCCAGCAGCTTGGGGTCACTAGCGGGTCTCTACAATGAGCAGTTCTTC; cdr3_aa: CASSLGSLAGLYNEQFF
clone_size: NA; j_call: TRBJ2-3; d_call: TRBD2; v_call: TRBV6-6; cdr3_nt: TGTGCCAGCAGTTACCCCCCTAGCGGTAGCACAGATACGCAGTATTTT; cdr3_aa: CASSYPPSGSTDTQYF
clone_size: NA; j_call: TRBJ2-5; d_call: TRBD1; v_call: TRBV20-1; cdr3_nt: TGCAGTGCTATGGACAGGACCCAAGAGACCCAGTACTTC; cdr3_aa: CSAMDRTQETQYF
clone_size: NA; j_call: TRBJ2-1; d_call: NA; v_call: TRBV6-2/TRBV6-3; cdr3_nt: TGTGCCAGCAGTTACTACCCCGAGAACAATGAGCAGTTCTTC; cdr3_aa: CASSYYPENNEQFF
clone_size: NA; j_call: TRBJ2-3; d_call: NA; v_call: TRBV10-3; cdr3_nt: TGTGCCACCCGTGGTAGCGGAGTCTTTAGCACAGATACGCAGTATTTT; cdr3_aa: CATRGSGVFSTDTQYF